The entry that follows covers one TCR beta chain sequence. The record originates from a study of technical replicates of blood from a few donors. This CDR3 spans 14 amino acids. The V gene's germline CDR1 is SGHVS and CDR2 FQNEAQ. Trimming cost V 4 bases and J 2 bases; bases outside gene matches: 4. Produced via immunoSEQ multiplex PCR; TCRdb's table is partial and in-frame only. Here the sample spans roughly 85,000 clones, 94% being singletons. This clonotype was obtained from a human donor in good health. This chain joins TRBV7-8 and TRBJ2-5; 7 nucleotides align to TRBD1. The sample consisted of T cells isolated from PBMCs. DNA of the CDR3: TGTGCCAGCAGCTCCGGGACAGCGCAAGAGACCCAGTACTTC. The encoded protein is CASSSGTAQETQYF. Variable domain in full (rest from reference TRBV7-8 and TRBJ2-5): GAGVSQSPRYKVAKRGQDVALRCDPISGHVSLFWYQQALGQGPEFLTYFQNEAQLDKSGLPSDRFFAERPEGSVSTLKIQRTQQEDSAVYLCASSSGTAQETQYFGPGTRLLVL.